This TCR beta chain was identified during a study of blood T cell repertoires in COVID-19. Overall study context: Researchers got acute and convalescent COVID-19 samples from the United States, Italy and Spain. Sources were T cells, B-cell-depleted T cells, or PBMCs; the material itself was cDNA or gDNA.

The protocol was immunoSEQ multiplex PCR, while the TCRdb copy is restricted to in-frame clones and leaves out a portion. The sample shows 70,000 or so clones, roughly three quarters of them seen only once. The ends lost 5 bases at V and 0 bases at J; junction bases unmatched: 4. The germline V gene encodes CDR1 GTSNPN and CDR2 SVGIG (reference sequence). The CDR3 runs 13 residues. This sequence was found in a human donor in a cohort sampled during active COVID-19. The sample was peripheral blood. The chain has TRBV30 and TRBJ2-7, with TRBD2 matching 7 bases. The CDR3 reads CAWQGEGSYEQYF. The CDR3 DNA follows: TGTGCCTGGCAAGGGGAGGGCTCCTACGAGCAGTACTTC.